Shown below are 11 T cell receptor beta chains from a single sample sequenced in a study of regulatory T cells in long-lasting Graves disease. Sample time point: newly diagnosed GD, antithyroid drugs for less than 3 months. PBMC RNA was the source of the TCR library. For TCR beta, libraries came from iRepertoire HTBI primers and Arm-PCR of CDR3 regions. TCRdb re-called the multiplex PCR reads through MiXCR, storing one row per CDR3 protein. The data contain 400,000 to 500,000 distinct CDR3 sequences, roughly 15% of them singletons. These same records also appear under a second study, on T cells in Graves' hyperthyroidism and ophthalmopathy.

Specimen: peripheral blood mononuclear cells (PBMCs), collected at new diagnosis, from a patient treated with antithyroid drugs. These receptors were collected from a woman aged 25 to 39 with Graves disease.

This clonotype has only a few counts. V and J are TRBV6-2 or TRBV6-3 and TRBJ1-5; 7 bases fit TRBD1. The germline CDR1 and CDR2 sequences are MNHEY and SVGEGT. The junction had 6 bases not matched to a gene; V was cut back by 4 bases and J by 0 bases. The length of the CDR3 is 16 residues. This CDR3 reads CASSWQGVPSNQPQHF. For the CDR3, the DNA is TGTGCCAGCAGTTGGCAGGGGGTCCCTAGCAATCAGCCCCAGCATTTT.

This clonotype appeared many times. The gene calls are TRBV20-1 and TRBJ2-3; the D gene could be TRBD1 or TRBD2 (5 bases each). Trimming left V 0 bases short and J 7 bases short, with 11 bases between. The CDR3 has 13 residues. The germline V gene encodes CDR1 DFQATT and CDR2 SNEGSKA (reference sequence). In DNA form, the CDR3 reads TGCAGTGCTAGAGACGGGACGGGGTATACGCAGTATTTT. This encodes CSARDGTGYTQYF.

There are a few counts of this clonotype. The V gene is TRBV6-5, the J gene TRBJ2-2; D is uncertain. Germline CDR1 is MNHEY and CDR2 is SVGAGI. The V gene lost 2 bases and the J gene lost 0 bases, with 7 bases spanning the gap. The CDR3 contains 15 residues. The CDR3 spells CASSYAVANTGELFF. Written as DNA, the CDR3 is TGTGCCAGCAGTTACGCGGTAGCGAACACCGGGGAGCTGTTTTTT.

About this clonotype itself: A far more abundant clone sits one base away, making this likely a read error. The chain combines TRBV2 with TRBJ2-3, with D uncertain. The J call may be wrong; the DNA end is better matched by TRBJ2-5. The CDR3 has 12 amino acids. The germline CDR1 and CDR2 sequences are SNHLY and FYNNEI. In DNA, the CDR3 is TGTGCCAGCAGTAGAGTACCAGAGATCCAGTACTTC. The encoded protein is CASSRVPEIQYF.

The V gene is TRBV20-1, the J gene TRBJ2-1, with D perhaps matching TRBD2 (5 bases). The CDR3 extends over 14 amino acids. Germline lookup yields CDR1 DFQATT and CDR2 SNEGSKA (reference sequence). V was shortened by 6 bases and J by 5 bases, with 17 bases between the two germline ends. CDR3 protein: CSALSRTGNNEQFF. The CDR3 nucleotides read TGCAGTGCCCTATCTAGGACTGGGAACAATGAGCAGTTCTTC.

In this sample, this clonotype turned up many times. The chain couples TRBV5-1 to TRBJ1-1; perhaps TRBD1 as D (5 bases). V was pared by 4 bases and J by 5 bases, with 15 bases between. CDR1 and CDR2 from the germline V gene are SGHRS and YFSETQ. This CDR3 is 14 amino acids long. The CDR3 here is CASSRGEGRTEAFF. CDR3 sequence (DNA): TGCGCCAGCAGCCGCGGCGAGGGGCGGACTGAAGCTTTCTTT.

This clonotype appeared many times. This chain uses TRBV2 with TRBJ2-7; possibly TRBD1 or TRBD2 for D (5 bases each). From germline, CDR1 is SNHLY and CDR2 FYNNEI. Trimming shortened V by 6 bases and J by 7 bases, and 19 bases separated the two germline ends. The CDR3 loop spans 14 amino acids. The CDR3 DNA is TGTGCCAGCAGCGATCCGCAGGGAGCGGTGGAGCAGTACTTC. It specifies CASSDPQGAVEQYF.

CDR3 DNA sequence: TGTGCCAGCAGTCCCCTCGAGGGTAGCTCCTACGAGCAGTACTTC. It is translated as CASSPLEGSSYEQYF. The gene calls are TRBV28 and TRBJ2-7; weak D call: TRBD2 (5 bases). Germline assignment: CDR1 MDHEN and CDR2 SYDVKM. The germline V and J ends were trimmed by 5 bases and 0 bases, with 14 bases remaining between them. CDR3 size: 15 residues.

In regard to this clonotype: Possible read error: a much larger clone is one base away. The chain joins TRBV4-3 to TRBJ1-2, with a possible D match to TRBD1 (5 bases). CDR3 length: 13 residues. Per germline, CDR1 LGHNA and CDR2 YSLEER. CDR3 loop: CASSQVTGYGSTF. CDR3 DNA: TGCGCCAGCAGCCAAGTAACAGGATATGGCTCCACCTTC.

The table lists this clonotype with a few counts. The chain is built from TRBV4-1 and TRBJ2-3; 10 positions match TRBD2. The J segment lost 10 bases and the V segment lost 4 bases, leaving 11 bases of the junction unmatched. This CDR3 has 15 residues. The germline V gene encodes CDR1 MGHRA and CDR2 YSYEKL. The chain's CDR3 is CASSPLQREGEAQYF. CDR3 nucleotides: TGCGCCAGCAGCCCCCTCCAGCGGGAGGGCGAGGCGCAGTATTTT.

This clonotype was detected ten times or more. The V call is TRBV30, the J call TRBJ2-1; 13 bases map to TRBD2. The CDR3 loop spans 16 amino acids. Germline V CDR1 and CDR2: GTSNPN, SVGIG (reference sequence). Losses at the gene ends were 0 bases for V and 5 bases for J; bases not matched to a gene: 4. CDR3 coding DNA: TGTGCCTGGAGTGTACTAGCGGGAGGGCCCGACAATGAGCAGTTCTTC. Protein: CAWSVLAGGPDNEQFF.